One T cell receptor (beta chain) is described in this entry. No antigen is known for it. The entry originates in a study of T cell responses to AZD1222 COVID-19 vaccine. Study results and caveats: There were mostly white British donors and more females than males, and clonal diversity was possibly underestimated.

Looked up from germline, CDR1 is SGHTA and CDR2 is FQGNSA. V lost 4 bases and J lost 7; bases outside the gene matches: 14. The CDR3 consists of 16 residues. Using immunoSEQ multiplex PCR, the repertoire was profiled, and TCRdb retains in-frame clones only, with some absent. The data show fewer than 140,000 clones, about 90% seen once. The sample was peripheral blood, taken 28 days after the second AZD1222 dose. V usage is TRBV7-2 and J usage is TRBJ2-7; 9 nucleotides line up with TRBD1. The TCR originated in an adult who received the AZD1222 COVID-19 vaccine. The CDR3 nucleotides are TGTGCCAGCAGCTCGGTTTCGGTGGGACAGGGAAGGGAGCAGTACTTC. Translation: CASSSVSVGQGREQYF.